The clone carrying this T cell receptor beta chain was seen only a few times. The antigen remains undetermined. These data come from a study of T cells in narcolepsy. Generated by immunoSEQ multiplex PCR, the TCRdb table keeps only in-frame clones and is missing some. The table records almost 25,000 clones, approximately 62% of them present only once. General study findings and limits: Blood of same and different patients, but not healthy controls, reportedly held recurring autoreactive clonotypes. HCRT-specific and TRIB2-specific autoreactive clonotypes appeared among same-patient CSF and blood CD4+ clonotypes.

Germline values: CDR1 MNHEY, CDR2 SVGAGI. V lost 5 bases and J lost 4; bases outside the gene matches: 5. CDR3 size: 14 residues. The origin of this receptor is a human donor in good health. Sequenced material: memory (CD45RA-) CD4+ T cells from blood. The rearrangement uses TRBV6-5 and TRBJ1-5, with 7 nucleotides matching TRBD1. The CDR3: CASSDPTGNQPQHF. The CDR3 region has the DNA TGTGCCAGCAGTGACCCGACAGGGAATCAGCCCCAGCATTTT.